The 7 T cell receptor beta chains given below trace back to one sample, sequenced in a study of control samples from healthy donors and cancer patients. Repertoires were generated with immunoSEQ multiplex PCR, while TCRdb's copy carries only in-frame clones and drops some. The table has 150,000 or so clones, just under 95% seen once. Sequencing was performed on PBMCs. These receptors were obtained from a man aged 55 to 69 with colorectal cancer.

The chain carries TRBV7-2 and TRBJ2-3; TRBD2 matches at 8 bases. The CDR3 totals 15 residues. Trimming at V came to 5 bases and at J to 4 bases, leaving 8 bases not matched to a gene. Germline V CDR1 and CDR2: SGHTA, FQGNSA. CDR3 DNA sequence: TGTGCCAGCAGCGCCCGGGGGGGCAGGGCAGATACGCAGTATTTT. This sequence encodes CASSARGGRADTQYF.

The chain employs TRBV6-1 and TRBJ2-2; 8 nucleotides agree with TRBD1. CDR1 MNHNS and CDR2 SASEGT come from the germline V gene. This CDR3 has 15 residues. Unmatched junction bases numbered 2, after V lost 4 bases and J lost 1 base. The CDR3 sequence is CASSVGQVNTGELFF. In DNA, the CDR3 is TGTGCCAGCAGTGTGGGACAGGTGAACACCGGGGAGCTGTTTTTT.

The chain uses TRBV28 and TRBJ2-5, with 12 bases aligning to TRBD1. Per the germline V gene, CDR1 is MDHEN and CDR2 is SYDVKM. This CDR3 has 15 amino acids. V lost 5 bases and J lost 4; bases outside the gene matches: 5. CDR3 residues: CASSRGDRGRETQYF. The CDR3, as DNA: TGTGCCAGCAGTCGCGGGGACAGGGGGCGAGAGACCCAGTACTTC. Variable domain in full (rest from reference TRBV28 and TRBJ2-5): DVKVTQSSRYLVKRTGEKVFLECVQDMDHENMFWYRQDPGLGLRLIYFSYDVKMKEKGDIPEGYSVSREKKERFSLILESASTNQTSMYLCASSRGDRGRETQYFGPGTRLLVL.

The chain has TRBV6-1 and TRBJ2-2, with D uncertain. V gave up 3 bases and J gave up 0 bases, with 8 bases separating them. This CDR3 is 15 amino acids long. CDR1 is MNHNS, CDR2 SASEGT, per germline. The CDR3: CASSESSANTGELFF. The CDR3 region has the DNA TGTGCCAGCAGTGAGTCCTCCGCGAACACCGGGGAGCTGTTTTTT.

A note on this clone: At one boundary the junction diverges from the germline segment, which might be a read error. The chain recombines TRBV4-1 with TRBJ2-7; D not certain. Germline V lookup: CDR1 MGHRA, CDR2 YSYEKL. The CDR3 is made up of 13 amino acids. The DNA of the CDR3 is TGCGCCAGCAGCCAAGTTTTAGAATACGGGCAGTACTTC. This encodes CASSQVLEYGQYF.

The CDR3 region is CASSYRLYQETQYF. DNA of the CDR3: TGTGCCAGCAGTTACAGACTATACCAAGAGACCCAGTACTTC. The chain uses TRBV6-2 or TRBV6-3 and TRBJ2-5, with D possibly being TRBD2 (5 bases). The ends were cut back, 2 bases at V and 0 bases at J, with 7 bases in the middle. The CDR3 is 14 residues long. Germline loops: CDR1 MNHEY, CDR2 SVGEGT.

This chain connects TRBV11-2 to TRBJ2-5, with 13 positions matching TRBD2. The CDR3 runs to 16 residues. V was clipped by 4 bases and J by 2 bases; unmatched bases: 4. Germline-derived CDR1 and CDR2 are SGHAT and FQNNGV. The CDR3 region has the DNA TGTGCCAGCAGCTATGGACTAGCGGGGGTTCAAGAGACCCAGTACTTC. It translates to CASSYGLAGVQETQYF.